This record concerns one TCR beta chain sequence. These data are taken from a study of blood T cells in healthy people across ages. Combining a sample-barcoded 5' primer with a J-beta primer mix, a second PCR ran for about 7 to 11 cycles. MiXCR was run by TCRdb on the 5' RACE reads, yielding one entry per CDR3 protein. This table holds about 1.1 million distinct CDR3 sequences, approximately 38% found once. This TCR derives from a man younger than 35 in good health. Input material: blood.

The CDR3 DNA is TGCAGTGCTAGAGCTGTAGCGGGGGCCACACAAGTGACCCAGTTCTTC. Protein: CSARAVAGATQVTQFF. This chain connects TRBV20-1 to TRBJ2-1; 9 nucleotides match TRBD2. The CDR3 contains 16 residues. V trimming: 1 base; J trimming: 13 bases; junction bases outside the gene matches: 17. The germline V gene has CDR1 DFQATT and CDR2 SNEGSKA (reference sequence).